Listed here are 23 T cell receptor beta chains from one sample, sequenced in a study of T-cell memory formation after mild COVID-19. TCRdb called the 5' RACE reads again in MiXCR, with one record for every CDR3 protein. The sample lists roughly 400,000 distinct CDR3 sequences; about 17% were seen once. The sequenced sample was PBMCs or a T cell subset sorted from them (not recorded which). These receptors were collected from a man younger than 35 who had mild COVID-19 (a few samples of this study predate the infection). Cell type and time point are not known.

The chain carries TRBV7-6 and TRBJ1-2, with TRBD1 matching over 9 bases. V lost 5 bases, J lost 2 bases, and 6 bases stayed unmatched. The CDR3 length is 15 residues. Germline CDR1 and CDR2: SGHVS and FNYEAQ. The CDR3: CASSPGQGMNYGYTF. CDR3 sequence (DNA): TGTGCCAGCAGCCCAGGACAGGGGATGAACTATGGCTACACCTTC.

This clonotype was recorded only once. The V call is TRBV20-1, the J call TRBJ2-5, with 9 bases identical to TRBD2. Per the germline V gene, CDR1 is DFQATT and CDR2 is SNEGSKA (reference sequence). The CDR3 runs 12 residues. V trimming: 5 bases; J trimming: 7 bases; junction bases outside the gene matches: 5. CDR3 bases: TGCAGTGCTCCTTCGCGGGGGGGGACCCAGTACTTC. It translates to CSAPSRGGTQYF.

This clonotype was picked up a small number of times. This chain's CDR3 is CSDKTSAYEQFF. CDR3 nucleotide sequence: TGCAGCGATAAGACTAGCGCCTATGAGCAGTTCTTC. The chain recombines TRBV29-1 with TRBJ2-1; TRBD2 agrees at 8 bases. The CDR3 contains 12 residues. V was pared by 7 bases and J by 8 bases, with 7 bases of the junction left unmatched. Looked up from germline, CDR1 is SQVTM and CDR2 is ANQGSEA.

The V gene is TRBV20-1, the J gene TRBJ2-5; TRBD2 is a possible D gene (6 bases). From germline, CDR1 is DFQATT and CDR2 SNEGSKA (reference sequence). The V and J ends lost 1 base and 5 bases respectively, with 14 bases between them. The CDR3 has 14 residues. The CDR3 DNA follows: TGCAGTGCTAGAGGGGGGACTTTCGGGGAGACCCAGTACTTC. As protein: CSARGGTFGETQYF.

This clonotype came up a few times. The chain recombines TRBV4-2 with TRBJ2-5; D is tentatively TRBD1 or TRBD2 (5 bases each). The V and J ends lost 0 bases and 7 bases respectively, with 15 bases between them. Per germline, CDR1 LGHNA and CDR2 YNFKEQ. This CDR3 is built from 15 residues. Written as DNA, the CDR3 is TGTGCCAGCAGCCAAGATTTAGGAAGAGGGGCGACCCAGTACTTC. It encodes CASSQDLGRGATQYF.

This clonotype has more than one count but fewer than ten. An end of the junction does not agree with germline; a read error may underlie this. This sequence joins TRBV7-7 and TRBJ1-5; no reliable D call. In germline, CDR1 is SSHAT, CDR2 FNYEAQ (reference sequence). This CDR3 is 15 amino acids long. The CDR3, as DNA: TGTGCTAGCAGCTTATCCCGGGGAAATAATCAGCCCCAGCATTTT. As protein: CASSLSRGNNQPQHF. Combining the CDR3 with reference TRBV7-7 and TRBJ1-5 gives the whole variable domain GAGVSQSPRYKVTKRGQDVTLRCDPISSHATLYWYQQALGQGPEFLTYFNYEAQPDKSGLPSDRFSAERPEGSISTLTIQRTEQRDSAMYRCASSLSRGNNQPQHFGDGTRLSIL.

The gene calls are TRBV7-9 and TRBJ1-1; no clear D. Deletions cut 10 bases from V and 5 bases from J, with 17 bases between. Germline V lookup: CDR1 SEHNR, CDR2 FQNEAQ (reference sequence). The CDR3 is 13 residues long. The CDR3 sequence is CANRSLGGTEAFF. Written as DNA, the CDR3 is TGTGCCAACCGGAGTCTAGGAGGAACTGAAGCTTTCTTT.

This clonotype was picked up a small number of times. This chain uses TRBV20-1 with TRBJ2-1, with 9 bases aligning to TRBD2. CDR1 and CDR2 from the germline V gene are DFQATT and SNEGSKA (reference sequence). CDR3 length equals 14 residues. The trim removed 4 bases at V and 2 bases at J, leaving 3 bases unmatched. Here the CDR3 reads CSANERGAYNEQFF. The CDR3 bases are TGCAGTGCTAACGAGCGGGGGGCCTACAATGAGCAGTTCTTC.

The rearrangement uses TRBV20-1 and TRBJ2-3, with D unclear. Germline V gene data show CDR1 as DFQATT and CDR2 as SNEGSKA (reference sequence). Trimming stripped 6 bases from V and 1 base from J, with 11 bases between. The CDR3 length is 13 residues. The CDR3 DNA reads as TGCAGTGCCAGCCCCCCAGGCACAGATACGCAGTATTTT. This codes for CSASPPGTDTQYF.

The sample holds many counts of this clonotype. The CDR3 sequence is CSALGGWYTQYF. As DNA, the CDR3 is TGCAGTGCTCTGGGGGGGTGGTATACGCAGTATTTT. The V call is TRBV20-1, the J call TRBJ2-3, with TRBD2 identical over 7 bases. The CDR3 covers 12 residues. CDR1 DFQATT and CDR2 SNEGSKA come from the germline V gene (reference sequence). Trimming cost V 5 bases and J 7 bases; bases outside gene matches: 6.

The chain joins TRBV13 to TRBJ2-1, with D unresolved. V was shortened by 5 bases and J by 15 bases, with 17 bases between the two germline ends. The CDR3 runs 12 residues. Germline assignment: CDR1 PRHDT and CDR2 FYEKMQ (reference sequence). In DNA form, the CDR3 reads TGTGCCAGCAGCACCCACTTTGTGCCATCGTTCTTC. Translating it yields CASSTHFVPSFF.

CDR3 protein: CAISEGRMYQETQYF. CDR3 nucleotides: TGTGCCATCAGTGAAGGTAGGATGTACCAAGAGACCCAGTACTTC. The gene calls are TRBV10-3 and TRBJ2-5, with no clear D. Germline loops: CDR1 ENHRY, CDR2 SYGVKD. V gave up 3 bases and J gave up 0 bases, with 11 bases separating them. This CDR3 is built from 15 residues.

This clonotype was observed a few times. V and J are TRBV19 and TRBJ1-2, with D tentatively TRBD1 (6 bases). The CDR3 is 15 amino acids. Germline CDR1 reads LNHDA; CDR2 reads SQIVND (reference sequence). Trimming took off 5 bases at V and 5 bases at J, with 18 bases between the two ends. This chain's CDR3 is CASSLDRSSSYGYTF. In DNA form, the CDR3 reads TGTGCCAGTAGTTTGGACAGATCAAGTAGTTATGGCTACACCTTC.

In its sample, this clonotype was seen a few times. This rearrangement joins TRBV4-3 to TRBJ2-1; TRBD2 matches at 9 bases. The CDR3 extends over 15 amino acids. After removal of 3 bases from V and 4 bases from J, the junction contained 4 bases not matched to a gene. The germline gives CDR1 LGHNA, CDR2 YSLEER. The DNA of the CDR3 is TGCGCCAGCAGCCATGGGACTAGCAGTTACAATGAGCAGTTCTTC. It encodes CASSHGTSSYNEQFF.

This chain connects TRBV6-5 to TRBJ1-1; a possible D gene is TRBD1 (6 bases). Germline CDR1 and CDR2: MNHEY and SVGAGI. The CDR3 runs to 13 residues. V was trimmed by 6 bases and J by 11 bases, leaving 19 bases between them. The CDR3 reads CASSPRTAPTAFF. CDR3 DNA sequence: TGTGCCAGCAGCCCCCGGACAGCGCCTACCGCTTTCTTT.

The CDR3 nucleotides read TGTGCTACAGGTGGGGCGATCCAAGAGACCCAGTACTTC. Encoded protein: CATGGAIQETQYF. This chain uses TRBV19 with TRBJ2-5, with D possibly matching TRBD1 (5 bases). CDR3 length: 13 residues. The V gene's germline CDR1 is LNHDA and CDR2 SQIVND (reference sequence).

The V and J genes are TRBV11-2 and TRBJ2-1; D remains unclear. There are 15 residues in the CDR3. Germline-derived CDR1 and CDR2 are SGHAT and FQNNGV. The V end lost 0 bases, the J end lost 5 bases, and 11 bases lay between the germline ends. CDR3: CASSLDILQHNEQFF. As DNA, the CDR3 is TGTGCCAGCAGCTTAGATATTTTACAGCACAATGAGCAGTTCTTC.

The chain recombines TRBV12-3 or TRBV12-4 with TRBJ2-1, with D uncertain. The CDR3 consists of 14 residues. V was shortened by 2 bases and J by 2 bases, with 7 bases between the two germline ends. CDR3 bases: TGTGCCAGCAGTTTACTTGTAACCTACAATGAGCAGTTCTTC. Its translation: CASSLLVTYNEQFF.

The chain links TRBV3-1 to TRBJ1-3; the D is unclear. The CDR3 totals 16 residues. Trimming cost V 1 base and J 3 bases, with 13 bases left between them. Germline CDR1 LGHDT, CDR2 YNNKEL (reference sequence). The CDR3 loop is CASSQAAGFGGNTIYF. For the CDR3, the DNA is TGTGCCAGCAGCCAAGCCGCGGGGTTCGGTGGAAACACCATATATTTT.

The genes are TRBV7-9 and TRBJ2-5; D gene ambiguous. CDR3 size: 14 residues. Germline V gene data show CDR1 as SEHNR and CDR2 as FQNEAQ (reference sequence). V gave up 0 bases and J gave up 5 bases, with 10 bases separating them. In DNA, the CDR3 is TGTGCCAGCAGCTTAGCGGATCGCCAGGAGACCCAGTACTTC. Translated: CASSLADRQETQYF.

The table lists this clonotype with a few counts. In nucleotides, the CDR3 is TGTGCCAGCATTACAGGGACGGGACAAGAGACCCAGTACTTC. It specifies CASITGTGQETQYF. The gene calls are TRBV2 and TRBJ2-5, with a weak D call TRBD1 (6 bases). From germline, CDR1 is SNHLY and CDR2 FYNNEI. The germline V and J ends were trimmed by 7 bases and 2 bases, with 14 bases remaining between them. The CDR3 has 14 residues.

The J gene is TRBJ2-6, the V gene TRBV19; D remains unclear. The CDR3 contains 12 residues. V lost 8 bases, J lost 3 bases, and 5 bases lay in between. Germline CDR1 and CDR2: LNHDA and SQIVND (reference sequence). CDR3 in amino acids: CASRFGANVLTF. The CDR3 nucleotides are TGTGCCAGTCGCTTTGGGGCCAACGTCCTGACTTTC.

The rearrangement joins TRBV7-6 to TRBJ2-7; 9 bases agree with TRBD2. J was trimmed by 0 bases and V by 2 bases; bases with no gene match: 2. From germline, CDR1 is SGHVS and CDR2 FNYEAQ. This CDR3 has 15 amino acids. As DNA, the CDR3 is TGTGCCAGCAGCTTAATAGCGGGGGACTCCTACGAGCAGTACTTC. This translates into CASSLIAGDSYEQYF.